The 18 T cell receptor beta chains presented below share a single source sample, sequenced in a study of T cell responses to AZD1222 COVID-19 vaccine. Sequenced by immunoSEQ multiplex PCR; TCRdb stores in-frame clones only, minus some. The repertoire holds fewer than 200,000 clones, with more than 75% as singletons. The specimen comprised peripheral blood, sampled 28 days after the second AZD1222 dose. The receptors here all came from an adult who received the AZD1222 COVID-19 vaccine.

The chain carries TRBV19 and TRBJ1-1; tentatively, D is TRBD1 (6 bases). CDR1 and CDR2 from the germline V gene are LNHDA and SQIVND (reference sequence). V lost 7 bases, J lost 6 bases, and 18 bases lay in between. The CDR3 loop spans 14 amino acids. The CDR3 reads CASTPRGGWAEAFF. CDR3 coding DNA: TGTGCCAGTACGCCTAGGGGGGGCTGGGCTGAAGCTTTCTTT. Full variable domain (remainder filled in from reference TRBV19 and TRBJ1-1): DGGITQSPKYLFRKEGQNVTLSCEQNLNHDAMYWYRQDPGQGLRLIYYSQIVNDFQKGDIAEGYSVSREKKESFPLTVTSAQKNPTAFYLCASTPRGGWAEAFFGQGTRLTVV.

The CDR3: CASTSGTGNTIYF. In DNA, the CDR3 is TGTGCCAGCACCTCGGGCACTGGAAACACCATATATTTT. The chain couples TRBV7-9 to TRBJ1-3; the D is unclear. Germline V gives CDR1 SEHNR, CDR2 FQNEAQ (reference sequence). V was trimmed by 7 bases and J by 2 bases, leaving 9 bases between them. This CDR3 comprises 13 residues.

V usage is TRBV19 and J usage is TRBJ2-1; 9 bases are a match to TRBD2. Germline-derived CDR1 and CDR2 are LNHDA and SQIVND (reference sequence). This CDR3 comprises 18 residues. With 6 bases clipped from V and 6 bases from J, the junction kept 18 bases outside the gene matches. The CDR3 is CASSSYVPGLAGPNEQFF. CDR3 nucleotide sequence: TGTGCCAGTAGCTCATACGTTCCGGGGCTAGCGGGACCCAATGAGCAGTTCTTC. The full variable domain, rest sourced from reference TRBV19 and TRBJ2-1, is DGGITQSPKYLFRKEGQNVTLSCEQNLNHDAMYWYRQDPGQGLRLIYYSQIVNDFQKGDIAEGYSVSREKKESFPLTVTSAQKNPTAFYLCASSSYVPGLAGPNEQFFGPGTRLTVL.

The chain uses TRBV6-5 and TRBJ1-1; no clear D gene. This CDR3 comprises 14 residues. Germline V gives CDR1 MNHEY, CDR2 SVGAGI. The V end lost 5 bases, the J end lost 2 bases, and 12 bases lay between the germline ends. The CDR3 nucleotides read TGTGCCAGCAGTCGCAGGACGGCTAACACTGAAGCTTTCTTT. It specifies CASSRRTANTEAFF.

The chain has TRBV11-2 and TRBJ2-1, with TRBD2 matching over 9 bases. Trimming cost V 10 bases and J 0 bases; bases outside gene matches: 10. The CDR3 is 16 amino acids. Germline V lookup: CDR1 SGHAT, CDR2 FQNNGV. The CDR3 loop reads CATRGSGRSSYNEQFF. CDR3 DNA sequence: TGTGCCACGCGGGGTAGCGGGAGAAGCTCCTACAATGAGCAGTTCTTC.

About this clone itself: Other DNA sequences in the sample encode the same CDR3. The chain is built from TRBV24-1 and TRBJ2-1, with D perhaps matching TRBD2 (6 bases). The CDR3 sequence is 12 residues long. V dropped 9 bases and J dropped 3 bases, with 8 bases sitting between them. Germline CDR1 KGHDR, CDR2 SFDVKD. In DNA form, the CDR3 reads TGTGCCACCTCGGGGGACTACAATGAGCAGTTCTTC. Translated, it gives CATSGDYNEQFF.

The chain is built from TRBV7-2 and TRBJ1-2; 10 bases are shared with TRBD1. CDR3 length: 15 residues. Germline V gene sequence: CDR1 SGHTA, CDR2 FQGNSA. V trimming: 3 bases; J trimming: 1 base; junction bases outside the gene matches: 2. The CDR3 loop reads CASSFRTGGNYGYTF. CDR3 coding DNA: TGTGCCAGCAGCTTCCGGACAGGGGGTAACTATGGCTACACCTTC.

This sequence joins TRBV4-3 and TRBJ1-4; D possibly corresponds to TRBD1 (5 bases). V lost 1 base to trimming and J lost 7 bases, with 19 bases between them. Germline CDR1 reads LGHNA; CDR2 reads YSLEER. This CDR3 contains 17 residues. In DNA, the CDR3 is TGCGCCAGCAGCCAAGGGGCCCAGGGCCAGTCGGGTGAAAAACTGTTTTTT. This codes for CASSQGAQGQSGEKLFF.

This chain connects TRBV7-2 to TRBJ2-3; maybe TRBD2 (7 bases). Germline CDR1 SGHTA, CDR2 FQGNSA. Trimming removed 6 bases from V and 0 bases from J, with 22 bases in between. This CDR3 has 18 residues. The CDR3 reads CASSLGASGTTSTDTQYF. The CDR3 nucleotides are TGTGCCAGCAGTTTGGGGGCTAGCGGAACTACTAGCACAGATACGCAGTATTTT.

CDR3 protein: CASNVGLNTGELFF. As DNA, the CDR3 is TGTGCCAGCAATGTGGGGCTTAACACCGGGGAGCTGTTTTTT. V and J are TRBV3-1 (or the pseudogene TRBV3-2) and TRBJ2-2; D perhaps matches TRBD1 (5 bases). Between the trimmed V and J ends, which lost 7 bases and 2 bases, there was a span of 11 bases. The CDR3 is made up of 14 amino acids. CDR1 is LGHDT and CDR2 is YNNKEL in the germline V gene (reference sequence).

The chain combines TRBV5-1 with TRBJ2-3, with TRBD2 identical over 16 bases. The junction had 9 bases not matched to a gene; V was cut back by 0 bases and J by 5 bases. CDR1 is SGHRS and CDR2 is YFSETQ in the germline V gene. The CDR3 is 19 residues long. Written as DNA, the CDR3 is TGCGCCAGCAGCTTGGGGGGGACTAGCGGGAGGGCCGGAGGAGATACGCAGTATTTT. Amino acids: CASSLGGTSGRAGGDTQYF.

The chain recombines TRBV7-2 with TRBJ1-1; D is possibly TRBD1 (5 bases). V was trimmed by 5 bases and J by 7 bases, leaving 8 bases between them. The CDR3 loop spans 11 amino acids. The V gene's germline CDR1 is SGHTA and CDR2 FQGNSA. This CDR3 is CASSIQVEAFF. The CDR3 bases are TGTGCCAGCAGCATACAGGTTGAAGCTTTCTTT. The full variable domain, completed using reference TRBV7-2 and TRBJ1-1, is GAGVSQSPSNKVTEKGKDVELRCDPISGHTALYWYRQSLGQGLEFLIYFQGNSAPDKSGLPSDRFSAERTGGSVSTLTIQRTQQEDSAVYLCASSIQVEAFFGQGTRLTVV.

This rearrangement joins TRBV6-5 to TRBJ1-1, with D perhaps TRBD1 (5 bases). The CDR3 covers 13 residues. Trimming removed 11 bases from V and 3 bases from J, with 16 bases in between. Germline CDR1 MNHEY, CDR2 SVGAGI. The CDR3 DNA sequence: TGTGCCGTGAGGGGAACCCGGGACACTGAAGCTTTCTTT. Its translation is CAVRGTRDTEAFF.

V usage is TRBV12-3 or TRBV12-4 and J usage is TRBJ2-7; no clear D gene. The CDR3 consists of 13 residues. Trimming took 5 bases from V and 6 from J, leaving 14 bases between them. The CDR3 DNA is TGTGCCAGCAGTATTCCCCCCCGTGGCGAGCAGTACTTC. Residues: CASSIPPRGEQYF.

The J gene is TRBJ1-1, the V gene TRBV7-8; 8 bases fit TRBD1. This CDR3 has 18 amino acids. CDR1 is SGHVS and CDR2 is FQNEAQ in the germline V gene. Trimming at V came to 4 bases and at J to 0 bases, leaving 13 bases not matched to a gene. The CDR3 DNA is TGTGCCAGCAGCTCTCGTGGGACAGGACTGCCGCTGAACACTGAAGCTTTCTTT. It is translated as CASSSRGTGLPLNTEAFF.

The chain has TRBV19 and TRBJ1-1, with 7 bases matching TRBD1. This CDR3 has 14 amino acids. V gave up 3 bases and J gave up 4 bases; unmatched junction bases: 5. Germline CDR1 reads LNHDA; CDR2 reads SQIVND (reference sequence). Here the CDR3 DNA reads TGTGCCAGTAGTATCGAGGGGGCGGGCACTGAAGCTTTCTTT. Protein product: CASSIEGAGTEAFF.

The chain couples TRBV19 to TRBJ2-7; unclear D gene. The CDR3 spans 15 residues. Deletions cut 4 bases from V and 0 bases from J, with 13 bases between. CDR1 is LNHDA and CDR2 is SQIVND in the germline V gene (reference sequence). CDR3 amino acids: CASSTGRPASYEQYF. The CDR3 nucleotides read TGTGCCAGTAGTACAGGACGTCCAGCCTCCTACGAGCAGTACTTC.

The chain uses TRBV5-1 and TRBJ2-1; 8 bases match TRBD2. CDR1 and CDR2 (germline): SGHRS, YFSETQ. This CDR3 comprises 15 residues. The V and J ends lost 4 bases and 5 bases, in that order; junction bases with no gene match: 8. The DNA of the CDR3 is TGCGCCAGCAGCCGACGATCGGGGGGGAACAATGAGCAGTTCTTC. It yields the protein CASSRRSGGNNEQFF.